These T cell receptor beta chains were read from a single sample in a study of cytomegalovirus exposure and HLA in healthy donors. TCRdb's copy holds only in-frame clones and misses some; the assay was immunoSEQ multiplex PCR. The sample records about 220,000 clones, 80% to 90% being singletons. Sequenced input: PBMCs. The receptors were gathered from a woman between 18 and 30 years old in good health and CMV-seronegative. The CDR3 runs from the conserved cysteine through the conserved F or W. D genes are given only for firm matches. Not all rows give a size; the values are once, few, many and, for expanded clones, a class.

J | size | D | length | V | DNA | CDR3
TRBJ1-1 | NA | TRBD1 | 12 | TRBV7-9 | TGTGCCAGTAAGGGACAGATCACTGAAGCTTTCTTT | CASKGQITEAFF
TRBJ2-1 | NA | NA | 16 | TRBV7-8 | TGTGCCAGCAGCCTCTCTTTTCAGGGGGGCTACAATGAGCAGTTCTTC | CASSLSFQGGYNEQFF
TRBJ2-2 | few | NA | 14 | TRBV7-6 | TGTGCCAGCACCCTCACTAGTTACCCCGGGGAGCTGTTTTTT | CASTLTSYPGELFF
TRBJ2-7 | NA | TRBD1 | 15 | TRBV7-2 | TGTGCCAGCAGCTTAGAGCAGGGGGCACGCTACGAGCAGTACTTC | CASSLEQGARYEQYF
TRBJ2-1 | NA | TRBD2 | 15 | TRBV6-4 | TGTGCCAGCAGTGTAGTGGCGGGAGAAAAAGATGAGCAGTTCTTC | CASSVVAGEKDEQFF
TRBJ2-3 | few | NA | 15 | TRBV5-6 | TGTGCCAGCAGCTTGGTCGGGAGCCCCACAGATACGCAGTATTTT | CASSLVGSPTDTQYF
TRBJ1-1 | NA | NA | 14 | TRBV28 | TGTGCCAGCAGTACTCATTCCATGAACACTGAAGCTTTCTTT | CASSTHSMNTEAFF
TRBJ1-1 | few | TRBD1 | 13 | TRBV29-1 | TGCAGCGTATCGACAGGGTCGAGCACTGAAGCTTTCTTT | CSVSTGSSTEAFF
TRBJ2-3 | NA | NA | 13 | TRBV10-3 | TGTGCTATTAAGGCGGGTGGCTCAGATACGCAGTATTTT | CAIKAGGSDTQYF
TRBJ1-1 | NA | NA | 17 | TRBV5-6 | TGTGCCAGCAGCTTTTGGGTAACCGGTGAGGTGAACACTGAAGCTTTCTTT | CASSFWVTGEVNTEAFF
TRBJ1-1 | few | NA | 16 | TRBV15 | TGTGCCACCAGCAGAGATCAATGGAGGGGGAACACTGAAGCTTTCTTT | CATSRDQWRGNTEAFF
TRBJ2-1 | once | TRBD1 | 15 | TRBV6-1 | TGTGCCAGCAGTAGTGACAGGGTCCCCTACAATGAGCAGTTCTTC | CASSSDRVPYNEQFF
TRBJ2-7 | once | TRBD1 | 16 | TRBV11-1 | TGTGCCAGCACCCAAGAAAAAACAGGGGTAGCATACGAGCAGTACTTC | CASTQEKTGVAYEQYF